This entry describes one T cell receptor (beta chain). Data came from immunoSEQ multiplex PCR; TCRdb stores just in-frame clones and leaves some out. Of under 200,000 clones detected, roughly four fifths appear once; the ten largest clones hold about 1.6%. The source of the sample is a study of blood T cell repertoires in COVID-19. Study as a whole: The samples span acute and convalescent COVID-19 from the United States, Italy and Spain.

The source is a human donor in a cohort sampled during active COVID-19. Sequencing was done on a sample of peripheral blood.

In DNA, the CDR3 is TGTGCCAGCAGCCAAGCCCAGCGGGCCACCTACAATGAGCAGTTCTTC. This translates into CASSQAQRATYNEQFF. This rearrangement joins TRBV3-1 (or the pseudogene TRBV3-2) to TRBJ2-1; D may be TRBD2 (6 bases). V lost 1 base and J 2 bases, leaving 12 bases between the germline ends. The CDR3 runs 16 residues. Germline V gives CDR1 LGHDT, CDR2 YNNKEL (reference sequence).